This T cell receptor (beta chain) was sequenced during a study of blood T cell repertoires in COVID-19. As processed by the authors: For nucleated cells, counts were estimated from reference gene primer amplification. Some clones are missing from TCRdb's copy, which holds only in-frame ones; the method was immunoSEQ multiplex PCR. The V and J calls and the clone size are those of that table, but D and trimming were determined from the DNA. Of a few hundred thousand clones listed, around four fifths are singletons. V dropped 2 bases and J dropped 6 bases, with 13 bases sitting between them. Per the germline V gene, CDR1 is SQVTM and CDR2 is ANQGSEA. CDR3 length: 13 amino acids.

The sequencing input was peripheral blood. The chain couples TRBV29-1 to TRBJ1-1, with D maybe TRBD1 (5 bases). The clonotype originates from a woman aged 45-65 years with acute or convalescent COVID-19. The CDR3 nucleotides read TGCAGCGTTGAACCTAGACAGATCGCTGAAGCTTTCTTT. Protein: CSVEPRQIAEAFF.